What follows are 9 T cell receptor beta chains derived from one specimen sequenced in a study of molecular identifiers for immune sequencing clone quantification. TCRdb ran MiXCR on the PCR reads and lists one entry per CDR3 protein. The sample has about 320,000 distinct CDR3 sequences, over 20% seen once. The specimen sequenced was naive CD8+ T cells from blood, with Jurkat cell RNA spiked in. Subset reported: FACS-sorted CD8+CD4-CCR7+CD45RA+ naive T cells. The receptors originated from a human donor in good health. Some libraries in this study had Jurkat cell RNA spiked in.

There are many counts of this clonotype. The rearrangement joins TRBV29-1 to TRBJ2-5; D is possibly TRBD1 (5 bases). CDR1 and CDR2 (germline): SQVTM, ANQGSEA. The CDR3 runs 16 residues. Trimming took off 2 bases at V and 7 bases at J, with 23 bases between the two ends. Here the CDR3 reads CSVESSRAQGYGTQYF. The CDR3 nucleotides are TGCAGCGTTGAAAGTTCCAGGGCTCAAGGGTATGGGACCCAGTACTTC.

The chain is built from TRBV7-9 and TRBJ2-7; tentatively, D is TRBD2 (5 bases). Germline V lookup: CDR1 SEHNR, CDR2 FQNEAQ (reference sequence). V gave up 5 bases and J gave up 0 bases, with 17 bases separating them. This CDR3 region has 16 residues. The CDR3: CASSPLGRRSSYEQYF. The CDR3 DNA follows: TGTGCCAGCAGCCCACTGGGCAGGAGGAGCTCCTACGAGCAGTACTTC.

This clonotype was recorded many times. The V and J genes are TRBV6-5 and TRBJ2-6; D not resolved. With 2 bases removed from V and 2 bases from J, the gap between germline ends came to 4 bases. The CDR3 contains 14 residues. Germline assignment: CDR1 MNHEY and CDR2 SVGAGI. Here the CDR3 DNA reads TGTGCCAGCAGTTACGAGACTGGGGCCAACGTCCTGACTTTC. It translates to CASSYETGANVLTF.

This clonotype was seen repeatedly, ten times or more. The chain couples TRBV4-3 to TRBJ1-2; D is unclear. The CDR3 is 15 amino acids. The germline CDR1 and CDR2 sequences are LGHNA and YSLEER. Trimming stripped 1 base from V and 0 bases from J, with 9 bases between. DNA of the CDR3: TGCGCCAGCAGCCAAGTCGAAGATACTAACTATGGCTACACCTTC. It codes for CASSQVEDTNYGYTF.

Of note for this clonotype: Being one base from a much bigger clone, this may be a read error. The V call is TRBV2, the J call TRBJ2-7; possibly TRBD1 for D (6 bases). Germline-derived CDR1 and CDR2 are SNHLY and FYNNEI. CDR3 size: 16 residues. CDR3 protein: CVSSEATGLRSYEQYF. CDR3 in DNA: TGTGTCAGCAGTGAAGCTACAGGGCTTAGGAGCTACGAGCAGTACTTC.

The table lists this clonotype with many counts. The chain combines TRBV15 with TRBJ1-5, with D possibly being TRBD1 (5 bases). The CDR3 loop spans 18 amino acids. Trimming pared 0 bases from V and 2 bases from J, leaving 17 bases between. The germline V gene has CDR1 LNHNV and CDR2 YYDKDF (reference sequence). The CDR3 DNA is TGTGCCACCAGCAGAGATCATATCGGAGGGGCGCGCAATCAGCCCCAGCATTTT. This gives the protein CATSRDHIGGARNQPQHF.

This clonotype was found a few times. This rearrangement joins TRBV12-3 or TRBV12-4 to TRBJ2-7; 8 positions match TRBD1. CDR3 length equals 14 residues. The V segment lost 2 bases and the J segment 7 bases; nucleotides outside the gene matches: 7. The CDR3 region is CASSLRTGWGEQYF. DNA for the CDR3: TGTGCCAGCAGTTTAAGGACAGGGTGGGGAGAGCAGTACTTC.

The chain has TRBV12-3 or TRBV12-4 and TRBJ2-1; TRBD1 or TRBD2 may be the D gene (5 bases each). Trimming stripped 3 bases from V and 5 bases from J, with 14 bases between. The length of the CDR3 is 15 residues. Here the CDR3 DNA reads TGTGCCAGCAGTTTCAGGGACCTGGTCCACAATGAGCAGTTCTTC. Encoded protein: CASSFRDLVHNEQFF.

This clonotype was seen many times. The chain uses TRBV20-1 and TRBJ1-3, with 12 bases lining up with TRBD1. With V trimmed by 5 bases and J by 4 bases, 3 bases remained unmatched. The CDR3 contains 14 residues. Germline-derived CDR1 and CDR2 are DFQATT and SNEGSKA (reference sequence). The CDR3: CSARDRGQGNTIYF. As DNA, the CDR3 is TGCAGTGCTCGGGACAGGGGGCAAGGAAACACCATATATTTT.